This record covers a single T cell receptor (beta chain). As processed by the authors: Cell counts per sample came from amplifying reference gene primers. TCRdb's copy holds only in-frame clones and misses some; the assay was immunoSEQ multiplex PCR. The V and J calls and clone size were taken over from that table, and D and trimming were inferred from the DNA. The sample lists approximately 150,000 clones; more than 80% were seen once. This record comes from a study of blood T cell repertoires in COVID-19. Study details: In each case, the material was cDNA or gDNA derived from T cells, B-cell-depleted T cells, or PBMCs.

The J segment lost 3 bases and the V segment lost 5 bases, leaving 10 bases of the junction unmatched. This CDR3 region has 17 residues. Germline CDR1 and CDR2: MDHEN and SYDVKM. Patients at the Seattle site were enrolled during active infection and followed longitudinally. What was sequenced was peripheral blood. This chain connects TRBV28 to TRBJ2-3; 11 positions agree with TRBD2. This receptor was obtained from a man between 18 and 29 years old with COVID-19, enrolled during active disease. Here the CDR3 reads CASSEYTSGSWTDTQYF. The CDR3 nucleotides are TGTGCCAGCAGTGAATACACTAGCGGGAGTTGGACAGATACGCAGTATTTT.